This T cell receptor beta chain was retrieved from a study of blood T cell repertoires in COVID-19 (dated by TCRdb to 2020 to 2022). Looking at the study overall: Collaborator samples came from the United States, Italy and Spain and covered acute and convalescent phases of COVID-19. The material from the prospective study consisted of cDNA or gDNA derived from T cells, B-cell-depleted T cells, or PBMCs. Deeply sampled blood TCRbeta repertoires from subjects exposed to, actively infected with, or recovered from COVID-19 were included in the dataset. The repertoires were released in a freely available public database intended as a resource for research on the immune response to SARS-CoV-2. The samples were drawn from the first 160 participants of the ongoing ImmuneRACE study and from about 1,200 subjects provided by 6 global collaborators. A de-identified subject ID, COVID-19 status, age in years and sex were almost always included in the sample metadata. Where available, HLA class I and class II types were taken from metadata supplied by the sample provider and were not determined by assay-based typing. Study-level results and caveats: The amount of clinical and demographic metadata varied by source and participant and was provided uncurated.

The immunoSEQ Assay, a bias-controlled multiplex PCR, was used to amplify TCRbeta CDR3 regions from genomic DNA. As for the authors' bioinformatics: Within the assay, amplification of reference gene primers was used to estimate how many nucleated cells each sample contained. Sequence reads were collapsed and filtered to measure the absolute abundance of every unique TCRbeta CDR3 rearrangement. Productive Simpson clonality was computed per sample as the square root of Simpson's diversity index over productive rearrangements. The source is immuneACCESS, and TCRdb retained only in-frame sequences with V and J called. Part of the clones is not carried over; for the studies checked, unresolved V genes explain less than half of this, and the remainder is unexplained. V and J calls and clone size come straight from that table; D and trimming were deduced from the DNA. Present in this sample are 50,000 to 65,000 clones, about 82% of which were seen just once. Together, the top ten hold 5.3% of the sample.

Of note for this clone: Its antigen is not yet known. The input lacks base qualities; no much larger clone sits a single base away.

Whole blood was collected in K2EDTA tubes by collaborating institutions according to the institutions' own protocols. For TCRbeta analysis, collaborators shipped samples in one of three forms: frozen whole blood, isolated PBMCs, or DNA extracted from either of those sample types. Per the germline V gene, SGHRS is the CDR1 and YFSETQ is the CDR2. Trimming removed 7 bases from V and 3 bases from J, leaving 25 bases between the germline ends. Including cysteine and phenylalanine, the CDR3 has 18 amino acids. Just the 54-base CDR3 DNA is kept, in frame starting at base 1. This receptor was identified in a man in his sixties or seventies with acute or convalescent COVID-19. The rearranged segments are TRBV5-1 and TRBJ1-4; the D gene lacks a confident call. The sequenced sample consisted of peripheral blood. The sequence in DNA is TGCGCCAGCCGGCCCACCCGGGCGGGAAAACCCTCTAATGAAAAACTGTTTTTT. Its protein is CASRPTRAGKPSNEKLFF.